These 5 T cell receptor beta chains originate from one sample sequenced in a study of blood T cell repertoires in COVID-19. TCRdb keeps only in-frame clones here, not all; method: immunoSEQ multiplex PCR. The sample lists 200,000 or so clones; roughly 80% were seen once. Material: peripheral blood. The receptors derive from a woman in her twenties or thirties with acute or convalescent COVID-19.

This rearrangement joins TRBV27 to TRBJ1-6; 7 nucleotides match TRBD1. Per germline, CDR1 MNHEY and CDR2 SMNVEV (reference sequence). The V segment lost 5 bases and the J segment 7 bases; nucleotides outside the gene matches: 2. This CDR3 has 13 amino acids. CDR3 loop: CASSMGQNSPLHF. CDR3 nucleotides: TGTGCCAGCAGTATGGGACAGAATTCACCCCTCCACTTT.

This clone has a count of ten or more. J is TRBJ1-5 and V is TRBV20-1; 8 bases align to TRBD1. The CDR3 runs 16 residues. Germline-derived CDR1 and CDR2 are DFQATT and SNEGSKA (reference sequence). V lost 6 bases, J lost 2 bases, and 12 bases stayed unmatched. This CDR3 is CSASPGTGMGNQPQHF. In DNA form, the CDR3 reads TGCAGTGCGAGTCCCGGGACAGGTATGGGCAATCAGCCCCAGCATTTT.

This clone has a single count. Other DNA sequences of this sample code for an identical CDR3. V is TRBV28 and J is TRBJ1-5; D remains unclear. There are 12 residues in the CDR3. CDR1 and CDR2 (germline): MDHEN, SYDVKM. Deletions cut 1 base from V and 7 bases from J, with 5 bases between. The CDR3 region has the DNA TGTGCCAGCAGTTTATCGGGACAGCCCCAGCATTTT. Amino acids: CASSLSGQPQHF. Combining the CDR3 with reference TRBV28 and TRBJ1-5 gives the whole variable domain DVKVTQSSRYLVKRTGEKVFLECVQDMDHENMFWYRQDPGLGLRLIYFSYDVKMKEKGDIPEGYSVSREKKERFSLILESASTNQTSMYLCASSLSGQPQHFGDGTRLSIL.

The chain is built from TRBV28 and TRBJ1-2; tentatively, D is TRBD1 (5 bases). CDR3 length: 13 residues. Deletions cut 6 bases from V and 7 bases from J, with 15 bases between. In germline, CDR1 is MDHEN, CDR2 SYDVKM. The CDR3 sequence: CASRRDLVFGYTF. The DNA for the CDR3 is TGTGCCAGCAGGCGGGACCTCGTATTTGGCTACACCTTC.

CDR3 region: CASREELRSPLHF. The CDR3 nucleotides read TGTGCCAGCAGGGAGGAACTGCGCTCACCCCTCCACTTT. The V and J genes are TRBV5-4 and TRBJ1-6; D not certain. The V and J ends lost 5 bases and 10 bases respectively, with 13 bases between them. The CDR3 extends over 13 amino acids. CDR1 SGHNT and CDR2 YYREEE come from the germline V gene (reference sequence). Supplemented by reference TRBV5-4 and TRBJ1-6, the full variable domain reads ETGVTQSPTHLIKTRGQQVTLRCSSQSGHNTVSWYQQALGQGPQFIFQYYREEENGRGNFPPRFSGLQFPNYSSELNVNALELDDSALYLCASREELRSPLHFGNGTRLTVT.